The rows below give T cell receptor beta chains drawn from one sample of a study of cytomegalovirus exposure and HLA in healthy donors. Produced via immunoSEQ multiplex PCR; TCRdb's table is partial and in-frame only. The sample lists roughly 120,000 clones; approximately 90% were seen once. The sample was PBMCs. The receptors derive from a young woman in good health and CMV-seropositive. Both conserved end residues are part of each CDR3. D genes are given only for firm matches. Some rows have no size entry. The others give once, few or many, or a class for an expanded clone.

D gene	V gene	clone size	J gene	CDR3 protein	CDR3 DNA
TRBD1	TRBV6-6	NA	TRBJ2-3	CASSPRDRGTDTQYF	TGTGCCAGCAGTCCCCGGGACAGGGGCACAGATACGCAGTATTTT
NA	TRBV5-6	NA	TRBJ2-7	CASSAWTLKDWFYEQYF	TGTGCCAGCAGCGCGTGGACCCTAAAGGACTGGTTCTACGAGCAGTACTTC
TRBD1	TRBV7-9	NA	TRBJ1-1	CASSLMRGQGNTEAFF	TGTGCCAGCAGCTTAATGAGGGGGCAAGGGAACACTGAAGCTTTCTTT
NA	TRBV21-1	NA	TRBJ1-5	CASSKTPGQGVSQPQHF	TGTGCCAGCAGCAAGACCCCGGGACAGGGGGTCAGTCAGCCCCAGCATTTT
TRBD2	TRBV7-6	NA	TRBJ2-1	CASSLRVGSGSGNEQFF	TGTGCCAGCAGCTTAAGGGTGGGTAGCGGGAGCGGCAATGAGCAGTTCTTC
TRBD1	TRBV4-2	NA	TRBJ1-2	CASSQGQGYGYTF	TGTGCCAGCAGCCAAGGACAGGGGTATGGCTACACCTTC
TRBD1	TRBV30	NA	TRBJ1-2	CAWSLNRDSLYGYTF	TGTGCCTGGAGTCTAAACCGGGACAGCCTCTATGGCTACACCTTC
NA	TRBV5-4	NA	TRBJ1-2	CASSLGFRAEGGYTF	TGTGCCAGCAGCTTGGGATTTAGAGCCGAGGGCGGCTACACCTTC
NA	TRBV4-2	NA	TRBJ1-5	CASSQSTGIDQPQHF	TGTGCCAGCAGCCAGTCCACAGGGATCGATCAGCCCCAGCATTTT
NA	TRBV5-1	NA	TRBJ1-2	CASSSQDSPYGYTF	TGCGCCAGCAGCTCCCAGGACAGCCCATATGGCTACACCTTC
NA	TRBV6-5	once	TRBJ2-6	CASSPSGSGANVLTF	TGTGCCAGCAGTCCCTCCGGGTCTGGGGCCAACGTCCTGACTTTC
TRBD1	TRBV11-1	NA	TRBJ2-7	CASSLEAPGGTYEQYF	TGTGCCAGCAGCTTAGAAGCGCCAGGGGGCACCTACGAGCAGTACTTC
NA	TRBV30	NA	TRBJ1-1	CAWSVDSLNTEAFF	TGTGCCTGGAGTGTAGACTCATTGAACACTGAAGCTTTCTTT
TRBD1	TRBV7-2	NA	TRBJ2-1	CASSLRGPTGGVKSEQFF	TGTGCCAGCAGCTTACGGGGGCCGACAGGGGGCGTGAAGAGTGAGCAGTTCTTC
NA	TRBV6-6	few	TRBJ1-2	CASTLGSGYTF	TGTGCCAGCACCCTCGGGAGTGGCTACACCTTC
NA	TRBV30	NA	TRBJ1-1	CAAGGNTLPGTEAFF	TGTGCCGCGGGCGGAAATACCCTCCCTGGCACTGAAGCTTTCTTT
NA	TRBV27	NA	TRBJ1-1	CASRRQEMNTEAFF	TGTGCCAGCAGGAGACAGGAGATGAACACTGAAGCTTTCTTT
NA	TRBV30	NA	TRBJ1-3	CAWSVLGAERSGNTIYF	TGTGCCTGGAGTGTACTTGGGGCAGAGCGATCTGGAAACACCATATATTTT
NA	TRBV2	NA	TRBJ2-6	CASSAIRVSNVLTF	TGTGCCAGCAGTGCGATCCGGGTTTCCAACGTCCTGACTTTC
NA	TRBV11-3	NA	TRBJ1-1	CASSLAPTETEAFF	TGTGCCAGCAGCTTAGCCCCCACGGAGACTGAAGCTTTCTTT